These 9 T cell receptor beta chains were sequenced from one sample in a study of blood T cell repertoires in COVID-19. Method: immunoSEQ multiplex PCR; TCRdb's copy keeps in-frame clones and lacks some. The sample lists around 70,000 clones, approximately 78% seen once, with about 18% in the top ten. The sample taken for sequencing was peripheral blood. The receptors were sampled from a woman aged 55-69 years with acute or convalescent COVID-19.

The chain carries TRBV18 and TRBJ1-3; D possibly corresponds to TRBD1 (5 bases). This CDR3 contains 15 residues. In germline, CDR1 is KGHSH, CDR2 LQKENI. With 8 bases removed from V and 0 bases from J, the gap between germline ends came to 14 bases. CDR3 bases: TGTGCCAGCGCCGAAAGCAGGGCCTCTGGAAACACCATATATTTT. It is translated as CASAESRASGNTIYF. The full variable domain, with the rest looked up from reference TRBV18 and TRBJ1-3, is NAGVMQNPRHLVRRRGQEARLRCSPMKGHSHVYWYRQLPEEGLKFMVYLQKENIIDESGMPKERFSAEFPKEGPSILRIQQVVRGDSAAYFCASAESRASGNTIYFGEGSWLTVV.

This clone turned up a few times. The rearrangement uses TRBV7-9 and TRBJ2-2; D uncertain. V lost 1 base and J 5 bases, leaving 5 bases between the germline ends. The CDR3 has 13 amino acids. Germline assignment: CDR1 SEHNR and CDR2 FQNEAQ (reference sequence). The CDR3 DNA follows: TGTGCCAGCAGCTTAGGTATTACCGGGGAGCTGTTTTTT. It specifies CASSLGITGELFF.

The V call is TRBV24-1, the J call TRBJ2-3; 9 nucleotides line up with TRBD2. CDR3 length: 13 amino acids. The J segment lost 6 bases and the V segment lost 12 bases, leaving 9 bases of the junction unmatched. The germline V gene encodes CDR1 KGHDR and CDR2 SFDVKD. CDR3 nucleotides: TGTGCCTCAGGCGGGGGGGCTCGTGATACGCAGTATTTT. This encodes CASGGGARDTQYF.

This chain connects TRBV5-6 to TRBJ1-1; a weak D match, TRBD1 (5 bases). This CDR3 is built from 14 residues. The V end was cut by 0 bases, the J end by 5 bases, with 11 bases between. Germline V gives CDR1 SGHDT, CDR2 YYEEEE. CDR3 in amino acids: CASSLAIGGTEAFF. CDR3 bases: TGTGCCAGCAGCTTGGCCATTGGGGGGACTGAAGCTTTCTTT.

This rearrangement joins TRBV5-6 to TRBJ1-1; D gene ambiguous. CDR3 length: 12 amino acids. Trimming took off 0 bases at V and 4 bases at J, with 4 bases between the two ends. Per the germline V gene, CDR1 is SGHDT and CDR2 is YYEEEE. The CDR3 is CASSLARTEAFF. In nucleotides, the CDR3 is TGTGCCAGCAGCTTGGCCCGCACTGAAGCTTTCTTT.

The CDR3 protein is CASSVGTSWGETQYF. The DNA for the CDR3 is TGTGCCAGCAGCGTAGGGACTAGTTGGGGGGAGACCCAGTACTTC. V usage is TRBV7-9 and J usage is TRBJ2-5; 8 nucleotides align to TRBD2. Germline V gene sequence: CDR1 SEHNR, CDR2 FQNEAQ (reference sequence). CDR3 length: 15 residues. Trimming cost V 5 bases and J 5 bases; bases outside gene matches: 10.

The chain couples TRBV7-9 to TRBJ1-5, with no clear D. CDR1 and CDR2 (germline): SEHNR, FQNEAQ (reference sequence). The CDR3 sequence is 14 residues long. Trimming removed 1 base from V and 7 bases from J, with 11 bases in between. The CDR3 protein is CASSLGGEGQPQHF. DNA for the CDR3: TGTGCCAGCAGCTTAGGAGGTGAAGGACAGCCCCAGCATTTT.

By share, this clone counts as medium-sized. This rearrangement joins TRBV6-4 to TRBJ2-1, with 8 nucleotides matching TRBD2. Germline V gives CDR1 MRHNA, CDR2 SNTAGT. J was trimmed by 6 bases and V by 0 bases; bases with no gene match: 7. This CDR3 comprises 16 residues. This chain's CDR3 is CASSDSGGGPVNEQFF. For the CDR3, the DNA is TGTGCCAGCAGTGACTCAGGCGGGGGGCCGGTCAATGAGCAGTTCTTC.

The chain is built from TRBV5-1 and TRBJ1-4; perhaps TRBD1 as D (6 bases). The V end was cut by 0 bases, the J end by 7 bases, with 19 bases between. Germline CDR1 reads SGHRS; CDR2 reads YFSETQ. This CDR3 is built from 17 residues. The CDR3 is CASSLAATGGPGEKLFF. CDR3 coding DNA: TGCGCCAGCAGCTTGGCTGCCACGGGGGGCCCAGGTGAAAAACTGTTTTTT. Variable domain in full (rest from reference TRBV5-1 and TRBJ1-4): KAGVTQTPRYLIKTRGQQVTLSCSPISGHRSVSWYQQTPGQGLQFLFEYFSETQRNKGNFPGRFSGRQFSNSRSEMNVSTLELGDSALYLCASSLAATGGPGEKLFFGSGTQLSVL.